Here is one T cell receptor beta chain with its context. There is no known antigen for this receptor. There are no base qualities to consult, and no much larger clone falls within one base. TCRbeta CDR3 regions were amplified from genomic DNA by means of the immunoSEQ Assay, a bias-controlled multiplex PCR. On the study's bioinformatics: Within the assay, amplification of reference gene primers was used to estimate how many nucleated cells each sample contained. To quantify the absolute abundance of each unique TCRbeta CDR3 rearrangement, sequence reads were collapsed and filtered. For each sample, productive Simpson clonality was calculated as the square root of Simpson's diversity index over productive rearrangements. Sourced from immuneACCESS, this table was stored by TCRdb with only in-frame sequences that have V and J called. A share of the clones is absent; for the studies checked, an unresolved V gene accounts for under half, and the remainder has no known explanation. The DNA gave D and trimming, while V, J and clone size come from that table. The sample data list a few hundred thousand clones, and about 88% of these were observed just once. Around 12% of the sample is taken by the ten largest.

V is cut back by 6 bases and J by 2 bases, with 9 bases in the junction unmatched. Taken from cysteine to phenylalanine, the CDR3 has 15 residues. The DNA shown is the 45-base CDR3, in frame from base 1. CDR1 is given as SGHKS and CDR2 as YYEKEE, both from the germline V gene (reference sequence). Whole blood was collected in K2EDTA tubes by collaborating institutions according to the institutions' own protocols. For TCRbeta analysis, collaborators shipped samples in one of three forms: frozen whole blood, isolated PBMCs, or DNA extracted from either of those sample types. This sample stems from a study of blood T cell repertoires in COVID-19 (dated by TCRdb to 2020 to 2022). At the level of the whole study: Collaborator samples came from the United States, Italy and Spain and covered acute and convalescent phases of COVID-19. The prospective study material was composed of cDNA or gDNA derived from T cells, B-cell-depleted T cells, or PBMCs. Where HLA class I and class II types were available, the types were taken from metadata supplied by the sample provider, not from assay-based typing. A freely available public database, intended as a resource for researchers studying the immune response to SARS-CoV-2, is where the repertoires were released. Sample metadata almost always included a de-identified subject ID, COVID-19 status, age in years and sex. Subjects who had been exposed to COVID-19, were actively infected with it, or had recovered from it provided the deeply sampled blood TCRbeta repertoires that made up the dataset. Samples were obtained from the ongoing ImmuneRACE study (first 160 participants) and from about 1,300 subjects provided by 6 global collaborators. General findings and caveats noted by the study authors: The quantity of clinical and demographic metadata differed by source and by participant and was supplied without curation.

Sequencing was performed on peripheral blood. The receptor comes from a woman aged 60 to 75 with acute or convalescent COVID-19. This receptor chain uses TRBV5-5 and TRBJ2-3; TRBD1 matches 7 bases in the middle. The CDR3 region reads CASTRQGPTTDTQYF. The nucleotides read TGTGCCAGCACCCGACAGGGACCTACCACAGATACGCAGTATTTT.